These 3 T cell receptor beta chains were sequenced from one sample in a study of blood T cells in healthy people across ages. Combining a sample-barcoded 5' primer with a J-beta primer mix, a second PCR ran for roughly 7 to 11 cycles. Via MiXCR, TCRdb re-called the 5' RACE reads, giving one row per CDR3 protein. The sample includes hundreds of thousands of distinct CDR3 sequences, about 54% of them seen just once. Sequenced material: blood. The receptors stem from a man aged 60-69 years in good health.

The chain joins TRBV12-3 or TRBV12-4 to TRBJ2-1; D gene unclear. The CDR3 sequence is 11 residues long. Between the trimmed V and J ends, which lost 6 bases and 8 bases, there was a span of 8 bases. CDR3 amino acids: CASSLFDEQFF. DNA for the CDR3: TGTGCCAGCAGCCTCTTCGATGAGCAGTTCTTC.

The gene calls are TRBV6-6 and TRBJ2-5, with 10 bases fitting TRBD2. Germline assignment: CDR1 MNHNY and CDR2 SVGAGI (reference sequence). The trim removed 8 bases at V and 10 bases at J, leaving 10 bases unmatched. The CDR3 totals 13 residues. Written as DNA, the CDR3 is TGTGCCAGCGCAAGCGGGGGGGCCTCGGACCAGTACTTC. Encoded protein: CASASGGASDQYF.

The chain recombines TRBV14 with TRBJ2-3, with D perhaps matching TRBD2 (6 bases). This CDR3 has 14 amino acids. Per germline, CDR1 SGHDN and CDR2 FVKESK. V gave up 2 bases and J gave up 5 bases, with 11 bases separating them. CDR3 region: CASSQLGGIDTQYF. As DNA, the CDR3 is TGTGCCAGCAGCCAACTAGGCGGGATAGATACGCAGTATTTT.